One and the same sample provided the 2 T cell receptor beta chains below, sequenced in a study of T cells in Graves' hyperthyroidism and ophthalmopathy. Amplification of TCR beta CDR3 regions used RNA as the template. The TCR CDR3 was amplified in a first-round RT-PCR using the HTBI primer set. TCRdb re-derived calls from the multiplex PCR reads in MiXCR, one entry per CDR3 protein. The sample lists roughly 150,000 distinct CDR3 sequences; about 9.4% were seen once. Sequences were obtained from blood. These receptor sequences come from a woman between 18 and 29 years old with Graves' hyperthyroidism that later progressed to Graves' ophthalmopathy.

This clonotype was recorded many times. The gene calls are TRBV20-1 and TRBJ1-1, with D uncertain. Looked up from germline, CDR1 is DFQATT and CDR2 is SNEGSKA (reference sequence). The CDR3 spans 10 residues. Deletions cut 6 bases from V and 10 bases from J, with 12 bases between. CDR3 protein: CSAVVDTAFF. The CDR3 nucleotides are TGCAGTGCGGTGGTGGATACAGCTTTCTTT.

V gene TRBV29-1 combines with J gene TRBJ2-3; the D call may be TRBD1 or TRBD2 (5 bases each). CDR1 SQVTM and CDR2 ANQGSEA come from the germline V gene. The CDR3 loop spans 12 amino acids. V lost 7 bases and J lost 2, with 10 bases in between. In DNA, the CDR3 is TGCAGCGGGGGACGGGTCACAGATACGCAGTATTTT. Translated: CSGGRVTDTQYF.